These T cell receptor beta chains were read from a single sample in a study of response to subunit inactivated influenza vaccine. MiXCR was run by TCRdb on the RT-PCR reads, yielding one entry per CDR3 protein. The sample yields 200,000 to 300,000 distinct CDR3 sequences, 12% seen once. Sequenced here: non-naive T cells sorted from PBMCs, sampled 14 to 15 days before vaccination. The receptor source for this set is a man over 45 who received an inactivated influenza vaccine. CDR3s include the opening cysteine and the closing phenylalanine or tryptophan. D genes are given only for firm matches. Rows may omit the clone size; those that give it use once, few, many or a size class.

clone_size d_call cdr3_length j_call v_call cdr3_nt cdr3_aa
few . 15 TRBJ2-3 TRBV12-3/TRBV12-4 TGTGCCAGCAGTGCCGGGACGGGGATCGTGGATACGCAGTATTTT CASSAGTGIVDTQYF
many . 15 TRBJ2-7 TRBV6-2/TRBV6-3 TGTGCCAGCACCACAGACAGAGAGATTCCCTACGAGCAGTACTTC CASTTDREIPYEQYF
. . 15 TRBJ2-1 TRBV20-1 TGCAGTGCTACGTCTAGCTGGCAGTCCTACAATGAGCAGTTCTTC CSATSSWQSYNEQFF
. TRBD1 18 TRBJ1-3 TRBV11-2 TGTGCCAGCAGCCCGGGACAGGGAATGGCTGTGGCTGGAAACACCATATATTTT CASSPGQGMAVAGNTIYF
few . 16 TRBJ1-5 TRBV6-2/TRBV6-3 TGTGCCAGCAGTTCGGGCTGGGGGGTCTCGGATCAGCCCCAGCATTTT CASSSGWGVSDQPQHF
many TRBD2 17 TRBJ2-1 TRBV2 TGTGCCAGCAGTGAAGATATGGGGGTAGCGGGAGTTGTAGAGCAGTTCTTC CASSEDMGVAGVVEQFF
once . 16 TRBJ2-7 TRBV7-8 TGTGCCAGCAGCTTAGCGCACCGGCAGTCATCCTACGAGCAGTACTTC CASSLAHRQSSYEQYF
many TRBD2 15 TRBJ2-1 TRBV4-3 TGCGCCAGCAGCCGAGCGGGGGGGCTCGGGAATGAGCAGTTCTTC CASSRAGGLGNEQFF
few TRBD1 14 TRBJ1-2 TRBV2 TGTGCCAGCAGTGAAGGGACAGGCGGATATGGCTACACCTTC CASSEGTGGYGYTF
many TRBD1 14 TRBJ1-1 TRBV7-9 TGTGCCAGCAGCCATCGGGACAGGGCCACTGAAGCTTTCTTT CASSHRDRATEAFF
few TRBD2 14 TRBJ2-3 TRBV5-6 TGTGCCAGCAGCTTGGATAGCGGGGTTGATACGCAGTATTTT CASSLDSGVDTQYF
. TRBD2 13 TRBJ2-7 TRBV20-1 TGCAGTGCGGTACGTAGCGGGACCTGGGAGCAGTACTTC CSAVRSGTWEQYF
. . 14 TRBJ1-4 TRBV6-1 TGTGCCAGCAGTGGCCGGGACCCCAATGAAAAACTGTTTTTT CASSGRDPNEKLFF
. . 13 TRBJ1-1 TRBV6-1 TGTGCCAGCTGGCGGACACAGAACACTGAAGCTTTCTTT CASWRTQNTEAFF
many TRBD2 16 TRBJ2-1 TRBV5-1 TGCGCCAGCAGCCCTAGCTTTAGCGGGGCCTACAATGAGCAGTTCTTC CASSPSFSGAYNEQFF
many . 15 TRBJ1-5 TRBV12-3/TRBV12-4 TGTGCCAGCAGCCTCTTCCTATATAGTAATCAGCCCCAGCATTTT CASSLFLYSNQPQHF
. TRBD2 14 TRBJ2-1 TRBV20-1 TGCAGTGCTGGTTCGGCGGGAGGGCCGGATGAGCAGTTCTTC CSAGSAGGPDEQFF
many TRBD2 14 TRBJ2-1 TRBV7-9 TGTGCCAGCAGCACCAGCGGGGGGCACAATGAGCAGTTCTTC CASSTSGGHNEQFF
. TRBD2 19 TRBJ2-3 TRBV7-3 TGTGCCAGCAGCTTACGGGGGATCCGTAGCGGGAGGGCCCAGGATACGCAGTATTTT CASSLRGIRSGRAQDTQYF
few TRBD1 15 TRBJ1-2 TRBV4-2 TGTGCCAGCAGCCAGGGACAGGGGGAGAACTATGTCTACACCTTC CASSQGQGENYVYTF
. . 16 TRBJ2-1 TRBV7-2 TGTGCCAGCAGCTTAGGCGTAGGAGGATCCTACAATGAGCAGTTCTTC CASSLGVGGSYNEQFF
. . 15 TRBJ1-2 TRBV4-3 TGCGCCAGCAGCCAAGATAACTTCCGGGGCTATGGCTACACCTTC CASSQDNFRGYGYTF
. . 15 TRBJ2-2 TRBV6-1 TGTGCCAGCAGCGGACAGCGACCGAACACCGGGGAGCTGTTTTTT CASSGQRPNTGELFF
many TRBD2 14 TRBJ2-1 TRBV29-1 TGCAGCGTTGAGCTAGCGGGAGCCTACAATGAGCAGTTCTTC CSVELAGAYNEQFF
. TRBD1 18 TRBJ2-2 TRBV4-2 TGTGCCAGCAGCCAAGATGACGAGAGGGGGCGCGGGACCGGGGAGCTGTTTTTT CASSQDDERGRGTGELFF